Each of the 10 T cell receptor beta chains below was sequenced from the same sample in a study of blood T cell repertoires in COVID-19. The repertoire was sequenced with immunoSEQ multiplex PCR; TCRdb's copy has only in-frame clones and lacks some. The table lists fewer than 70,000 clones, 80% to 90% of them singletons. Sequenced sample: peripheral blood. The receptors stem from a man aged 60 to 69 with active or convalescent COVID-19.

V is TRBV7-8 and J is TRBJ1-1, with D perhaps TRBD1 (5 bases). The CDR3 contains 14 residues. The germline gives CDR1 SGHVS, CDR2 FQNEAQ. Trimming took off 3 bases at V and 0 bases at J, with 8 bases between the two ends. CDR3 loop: CASSLSGLNTEAFF. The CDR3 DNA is TGTGCCAGCAGCTTGTCAGGGTTGAACACTGAAGCTTTCTTT.

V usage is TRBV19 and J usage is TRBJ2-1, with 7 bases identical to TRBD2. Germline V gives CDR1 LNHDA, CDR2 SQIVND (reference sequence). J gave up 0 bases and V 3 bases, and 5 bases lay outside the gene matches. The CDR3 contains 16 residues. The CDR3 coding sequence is TGTGCCAGTAGTATTCGAGCGGGGAGCTCCTACAATGAGCAGTTCTTC. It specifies CASSIRAGSSYNEQFF.

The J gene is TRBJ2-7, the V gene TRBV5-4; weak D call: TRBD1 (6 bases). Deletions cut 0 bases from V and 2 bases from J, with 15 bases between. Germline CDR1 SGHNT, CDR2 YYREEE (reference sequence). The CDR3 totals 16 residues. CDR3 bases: TGTGCCAGCAGCTTGGGTGGTGGGCAGGGGCCCTACGAGCAGTACTTC. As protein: CASSLGGGQGPYEQYF.

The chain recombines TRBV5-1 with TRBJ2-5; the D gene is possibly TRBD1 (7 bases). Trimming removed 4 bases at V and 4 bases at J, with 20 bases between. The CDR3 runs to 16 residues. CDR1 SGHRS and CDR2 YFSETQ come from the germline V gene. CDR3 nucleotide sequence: TGCGCCAGCAGCCCGGTGGGCAGGGGGGATTCAGAGACCCAGTACTTC. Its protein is CASSPVGRGDSETQYF.

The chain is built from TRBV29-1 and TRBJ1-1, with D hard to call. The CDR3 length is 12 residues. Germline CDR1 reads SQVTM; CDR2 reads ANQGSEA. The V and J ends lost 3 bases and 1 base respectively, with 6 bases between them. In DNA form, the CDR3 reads TGCAGCGTTGACGAGGGGAACACTGAAGCTTTCTTT. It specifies CSVDEGNTEAFF.

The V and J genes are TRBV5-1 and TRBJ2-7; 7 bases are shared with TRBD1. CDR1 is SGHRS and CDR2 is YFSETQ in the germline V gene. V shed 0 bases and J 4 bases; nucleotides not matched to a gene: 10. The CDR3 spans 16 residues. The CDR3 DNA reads TGCGCCAGCAGCTTGGAAGGGGGCCTGGGGATTTACGAGCAGTACTTC. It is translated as CASSLEGGLGIYEQYF.

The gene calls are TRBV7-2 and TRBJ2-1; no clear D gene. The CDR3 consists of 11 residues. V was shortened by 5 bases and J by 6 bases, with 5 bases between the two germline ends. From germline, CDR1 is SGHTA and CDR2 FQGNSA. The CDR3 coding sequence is TGTGCCAGCAGCCTGAGCAATGAGCAGTTCTTC. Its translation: CASSLSNEQFF. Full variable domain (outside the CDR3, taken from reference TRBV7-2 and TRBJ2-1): GAGVSQSPSNKVTEKGKDVELRCDPISGHTALYWYRQSLGQGLEFLIYFQGNSAPDKSGLPSDRFSAERTGGSVSTLTIQRTQQEDSAVYLCASSLSNEQFFGPGTRLTVL.

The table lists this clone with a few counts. The CDR3 coding sequence is TGTGCCAGCAGCCTTCAGGGTGTCGAGCAGTACTTC. Its protein is CASSLQGVEQYF. V gene TRBV3-1 (or the pseudogene TRBV3-2) combines with J gene TRBJ2-7; possible D gene TRBD1, 5 bases. This CDR3 spans 12 amino acids. Germline lookup yields CDR1 LGHDT and CDR2 YNNKEL (reference sequence). The V end was cut by 4 bases, the J end by 6 bases, with 10 bases between.

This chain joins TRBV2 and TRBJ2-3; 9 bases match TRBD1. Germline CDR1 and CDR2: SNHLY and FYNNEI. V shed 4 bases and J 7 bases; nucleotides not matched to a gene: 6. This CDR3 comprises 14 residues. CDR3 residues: CASSGGTGQYTQYF. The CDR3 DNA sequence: TGTGCCAGCAGTGGGGGGACAGGGCAATATACGCAGTATTTT. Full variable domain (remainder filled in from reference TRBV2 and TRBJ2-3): EPEVTQTPSHQVTQMGQEVILRCVPISNHLYFYWYRQILGQKVEFLVSFYNNEISEKSEIFDDQFSVERPDGSNFTLKIRSTKLEDSAMYFCASSGGTGQYTQYFGPGTRLTVL.

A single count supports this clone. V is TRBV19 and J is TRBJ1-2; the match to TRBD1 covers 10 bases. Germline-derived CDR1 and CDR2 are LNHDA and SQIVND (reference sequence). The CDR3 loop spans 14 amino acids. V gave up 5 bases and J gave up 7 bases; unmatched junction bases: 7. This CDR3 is CASSLRQGALGYTF. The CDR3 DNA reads TGTGCCAGTAGTCTCCGACAGGGGGCTCTTGGCTACACCTTC.